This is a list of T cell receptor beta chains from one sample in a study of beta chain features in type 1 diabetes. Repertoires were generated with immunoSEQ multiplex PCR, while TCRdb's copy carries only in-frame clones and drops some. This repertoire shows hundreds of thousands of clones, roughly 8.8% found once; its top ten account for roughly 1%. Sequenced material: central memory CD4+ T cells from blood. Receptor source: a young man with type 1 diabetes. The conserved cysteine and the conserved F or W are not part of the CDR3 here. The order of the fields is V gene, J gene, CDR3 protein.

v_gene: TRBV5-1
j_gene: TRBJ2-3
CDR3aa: ASSLSSGGAADTQY

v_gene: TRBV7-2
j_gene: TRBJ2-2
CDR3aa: ASSLIQHTGELF

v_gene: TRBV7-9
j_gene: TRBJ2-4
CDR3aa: ASSLGGTGNIQY

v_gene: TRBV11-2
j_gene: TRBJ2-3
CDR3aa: ASSSGVRRVTQY

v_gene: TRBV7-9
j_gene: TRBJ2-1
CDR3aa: ASSPGPGTEQF

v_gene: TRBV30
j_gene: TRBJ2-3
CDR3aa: AWSVLGGTTDTQY

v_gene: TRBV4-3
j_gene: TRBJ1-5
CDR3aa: ASSQGGRNQPQH

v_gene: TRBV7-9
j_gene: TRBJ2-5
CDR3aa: ASSLGTQETQY

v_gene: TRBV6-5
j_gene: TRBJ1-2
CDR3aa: ASSYSGQGWGYGYT

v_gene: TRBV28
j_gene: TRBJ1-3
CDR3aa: ASSPTGGTGNTIY

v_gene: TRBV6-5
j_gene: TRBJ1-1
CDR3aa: ASSYSLEAF

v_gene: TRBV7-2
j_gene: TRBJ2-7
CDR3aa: ASSFGQTYEQY

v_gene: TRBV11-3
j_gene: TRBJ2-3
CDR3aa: ASSLGKGFGGDTDTQY

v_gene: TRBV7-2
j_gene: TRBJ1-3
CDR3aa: ASSVQNSGNTIY

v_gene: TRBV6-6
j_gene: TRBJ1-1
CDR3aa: ASSYAGRSNTEAF

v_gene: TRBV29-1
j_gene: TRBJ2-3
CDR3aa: SVHPGTGGTDTQY

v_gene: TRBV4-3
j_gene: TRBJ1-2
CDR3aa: ASSQLKGPSYGYT

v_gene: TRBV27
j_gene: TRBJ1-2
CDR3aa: ASSPAFTNYGYT

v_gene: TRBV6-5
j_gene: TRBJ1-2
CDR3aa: ASSYSTSYGYT

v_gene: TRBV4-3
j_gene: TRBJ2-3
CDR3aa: ASSQEKTGTDTQY

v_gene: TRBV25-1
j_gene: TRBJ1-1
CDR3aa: ASSEYEMGAF

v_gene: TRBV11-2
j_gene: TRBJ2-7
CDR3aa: ASSFRGGSEQY

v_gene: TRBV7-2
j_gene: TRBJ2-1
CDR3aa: ASSLYGGGAYNEQF

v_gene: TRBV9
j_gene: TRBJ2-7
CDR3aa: ASSVSKTGYEQY

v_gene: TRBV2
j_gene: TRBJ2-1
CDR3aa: ASSRDSSYNEQF

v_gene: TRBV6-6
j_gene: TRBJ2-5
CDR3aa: ASSSRTGRETQY

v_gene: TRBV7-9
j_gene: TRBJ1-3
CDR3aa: ASSSYTSSGNTIY

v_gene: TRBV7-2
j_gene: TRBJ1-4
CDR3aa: ASSELGGATNEKLF